This TCR beta chain derives from a study of T-cell memory formation after mild COVID-19. The overall study: Among the donors, TCR clusters were largely specific to each donor. Study-level findings and limits: Clones shrinking between day 15 and 85 showed a balanced CD4/CD8 split, and those that grew later tilted toward CD4+.

The 5'RACE method, run with constant-segment primers, produced TCR alpha and TCR beta cDNA libraries (carrying sample barcodes and UMIs). TCRdb reanalysed the 5' RACE reads using MiXCR and keeps one entry per CDR3 protein. The data hold about 270,000 distinct CDR3 sequences, with 16% observed a single time. As concerns this clonotype: Antigen specificity is unknown.

V lost 6 bases, J lost 4 bases, and 12 bases lay in between. In germline, CDR1 is LNHDA, CDR2 SQIVND (reference sequence). The CDR3 covers 14 residues. The J gene is TRBJ2-2, the V gene TRBV19; D is possibly TRBD1 or TRBD2 (5 bases each). The sequence was obtained from a man between 18 and 29 years old who had mild COVID-19 (a few samples of this study predate the infection). Cell type and time point are not known. The sequenced sample was PBMCs or a T cell subset sorted from them (not recorded which). DNA of the CDR3: TGTGCCAGTAGCGCCGGGACCTTCACCGGGGAGCTGTTTTTT. Protein product: CASSAGTFTGELFF.